A selection of T cell receptor beta chains follows, all from one sample in a study of T cells after yellow fever vaccination. TCRdb called the 5' RACE reads again in MiXCR, with one record for every CDR3 protein. The sample consists of 300,000 to 450,000 distinct CDR3 sequences, about 6% of them appearing once. The sequencing used PBMCs, collected 5 days after the yellow fever booster vaccination. The receptors derive from a man aged 25-45 years who received the YFV17D yellow fever vaccine. Each CDR3 is given with its conserved first and last residue. The D gene is left open where the match is weak. For some rows the clone size is stated as once, few or many, or as a class when expanded; others skip it.

clone_size d_call j_call v_call cdr3_nt cdr3_aa
many TRBD1 TRBJ2-7 TRBV4-3 TGCGCCAGCAGCCAAGTTTCCGGGACAGGTCTCTACGAGCAGTACTTC CASSQVSGTGLYEQYF
- TRBD2 TRBJ2-5 TRBV7-2 TGTGCCAGCAGCCGAGAATCGGGAGGGCCGTGGGAGACCCAGTACTTC CASSRESGGPWETQYF
few TRBD2 TRBJ2-7 TRBV7-8 TGTGCCAGCGGGACCCTAGGTGGGAGGGCTACCTACGAGCAGTACTTC CASGTLGGRATYEQYF
few - TRBJ2-3 TRBV6-1 TGTGCCAGCAGTGAATGGGGGTACTCCCCGGGAGATACGCAGTATTTT CASSEWGYSPGDTQYF
few TRBD2 TRBJ2-1 TRBV20-1 TGCAGTGCCCAGGCAGGTAGCGGGAGGGCCAATGAGCAGTTCTTC CSAQAGSGRANEQFF
few - TRBJ1-6 TRBV6-1 TGTGCCAGCAGACAGACGAGCTCCTATAATTCACCCCTCCACTTT CASRQTSSYNSPLHF
many TRBD1 TRBJ2-7 TRBV7-2 TGTGCCAGCAGCGGCGGGACAGGGGGCTATCGCGAGCAGTACTTC CASSGGTGGYREQYF
- - TRBJ2-3 TRBV6-1 TGTGCCAGCAGTGGGGACTGGTGGAGAGATACGCAGTATTTT CASSGDWWRDTQYF
- TRBD2 TRBJ2-5 TRBV7-8 TGTGCCAGCACCGAAAAGTGGGGACTAGCGGCTCAAGAGACCCAGTACTTC CASTEKWGLAAQETQYF
many - TRBJ2-5 TRBV2 TGTGCCAGCAGTGAAAGTGTATACCAAGAGACCCAGTACTTC CASSESVYQETQYF
many TRBD1 TRBJ2-7 TRBV10-3 TGTGCCATCAGCCAGGGGGTTAGTGCCAACTACGAGCAGTACTTC CAISQGVSANYEQYF
- - TRBJ2-7 TRBV5-1 TGCGCCAGCAGCTCACAGGGAGTCGAGCAGTACTTC CASSSQGVEQYF